A selection of T cell receptor beta chains follows, all from one sample in a study of blood T cell repertoires in COVID-19. Libraries were prepared by immunoSEQ multiplex PCR; TCRdb keeps only in-frame clonotypes and omits some of them. The sample records approximately 88,000 clones, less than 85% being singletons. Sample: peripheral blood. The receptors originated from a woman older than 75 with acute or convalescent COVID-19. Both conserved end residues are part of each CDR3. D genes are given only for firm matches. Expanded clones are given a class, and other clones once, few, many or no size at all.

TGTGCCAGCTCCCGGGACAGGGACGAAAAACTGTTTTTT | CASSRDRDEKLFF | . | TRBV9 | TRBD1 | TRBJ1-4
TGTGCCAGCAGCTTGGAGGCAGGGATAGCTTACGAGCAGTACTTC | CASSLEAGIAYEQYF | . | TRBV5-4 | . | TRBJ2-7
TGTGCCAGCAGAGAGCGGGACGGACGATACAATGAGCAGTTCTTC | CASRERDGRYNEQFF | . | TRBV2 | TRBD2 | TRBJ2-1
TGTGCCAGCACCCCAAGCAGGGGAAATGAAAAACTGTTTTTT | CASTPSRGNEKLFF | . | TRBV2 | . | TRBJ1-4
TGTGCCAGCAGCCAGGACAGGGAGCTTGAAAAACTGTTTTTT | CASSQDRELEKLFF | . | TRBV5-4 | TRBD1 | TRBJ1-4
TGCGCCAGCAGCCCTGGGACAGGGCGTGCTTTCTTT | CASSPGTGRAFF | . | TRBV5-1 | TRBD1 | TRBJ1-1
TGTGCCACCAGTGACGGAACCGGGACAGGGGATACGCAGTATTTT | CATSDGTGTGDTQYF | . | TRBV24-1 | TRBD1 | TRBJ2-3
TGCGCCAGCAGCTTGGGCCCGGGGACGGGAGGCAATGAGCAGTTCTTC | CASSLGPGTGGNEQFF | . | TRBV5-1 | TRBD2 | TRBJ2-1
TGTGCCAGCAGGGGGGGGAGAGATACGCAGTATTTT | CASRGGRDTQYF | once | TRBV11-2 | TRBD2 | TRBJ2-3
TGCAGTGCTCGTGGACTAGCAGGGTCGACCTACGAGCAGTACTTC | CSARGLAGSTYEQYF | once | TRBV20-1 | TRBD2 | TRBJ2-7
TGTGCCAGCAGTCATGACCCAGGGGATACGCAGTATTTT | CASSHDPGDTQYF | . | TRBV6-5 | . | TRBJ2-3
TGCAGCGTTGAGTCAGGGCCAGGGGGCTACACCTTC | CSVESGPGGYTF | . | TRBV29-1 | . | TRBJ1-2
TGTGCCAGCAGTTACGACTCCAACTATGGCTACACCTTC | CASSYDSNYGYTF | . | TRBV6-5 | . | TRBJ1-2
TGTGCCAGCATCAGCGGGATGGGGTACGAGCAGTACTTC | CASISGMGYEQYF | few | TRBV7-9 | TRBD2 | TRBJ2-7
TGTGCCAGCAGCCAAGTGCAGGTCTCCTACGAGCAGTACTTC | CASSQVQVSYEQYF | few | TRBV3-1/TRBV3-2 | . | TRBJ2-7
TGCAGCGTTGGCGGCCGGGACAGGACAAGCTCCTACGAGCAGTACTTC | CSVGGRDRTSSYEQYF | . | TRBV29-1 | TRBD1 | TRBJ2-7
TGTGCCTGGAAGGGACAGGGACGGGAGACCCAGTACTTC | CAWKGQGRETQYF | once | TRBV30 | TRBD1 | TRBJ2-5
TGTGCCAGCTCACCCCAGGGTAGGGCGACAGATACGCAGTATTTT | CASSPQGRATDTQYF | . | TRBV18 | . | TRBJ2-3
TGCGCCAGCAGCTTTACAGGGTCGAGCACCTACGAGCAGTACTTC | CASSFTGSSTYEQYF | once | TRBV5-1 | . | TRBJ2-7
TGTGCCAGCCGGCGCGGAACTGAAGCTTTCTTT | CASRRGTEAFF | . | TRBV6-5 | . | TRBJ1-1
TGTGCCAGCTCACCACGGAGGGGCACCTACGAGCAGTACTTC | CASSPRRGTYEQYF | . | TRBV18 | . | TRBJ2-7
TGCAGTGCAGCTGCTAATGAAAAACTGTTTTTT | CSAAANEKLFF | . | TRBV20-1 | . | TRBJ1-4
TGCGCCAGCAGCCGTGGGAACCGGGACAGGGCGAACTATGGCTACACCTTC | CASSRGNRDRANYGYTF | . | TRBV4-1 | TRBD1 | TRBJ1-2
TGTGCCAGCAGCATCGGACAGGGAGCACCGGCAGATACGCAGTATTTT | CASSIGQGAPADTQYF | . | TRBV11-2 | TRBD1 | TRBJ2-3
TGTGCCAGCAGAGGACAGGGGATAGGGGAGCTGTTTTTT | CASRGQGIGELFF | . | TRBV2 | TRBD1 | TRBJ2-2